Sequencing of this T cell receptor beta chain was carried out in a study of blood T cell repertoires in COVID-19. Assay: immunoSEQ multiplex PCR; the TCRdb copy retains only in-frame clones and omits some. This table has approximately 270,000 clones, about 89% appearing once. The V segment lost 3 bases and the J segment 2 bases; nucleotides outside the gene matches: 2. Germline V gene data show CDR1 as SQVTM and CDR2 as ANQGSEA. The CDR3 totals 14 residues. The source material was peripheral blood. The clonotype comes from a man aged 50 to 59 with acute or convalescent COVID-19. This chain links TRBV29-1 with TRBJ2-2; 8 nucleotides agree with TRBD2. The CDR3 reads CSVDSGGNTGELFF. The CDR3 DNA is TGCAGCGTTGACAGCGGGGGTAACACCGGGGAGCTGTTTTTT.